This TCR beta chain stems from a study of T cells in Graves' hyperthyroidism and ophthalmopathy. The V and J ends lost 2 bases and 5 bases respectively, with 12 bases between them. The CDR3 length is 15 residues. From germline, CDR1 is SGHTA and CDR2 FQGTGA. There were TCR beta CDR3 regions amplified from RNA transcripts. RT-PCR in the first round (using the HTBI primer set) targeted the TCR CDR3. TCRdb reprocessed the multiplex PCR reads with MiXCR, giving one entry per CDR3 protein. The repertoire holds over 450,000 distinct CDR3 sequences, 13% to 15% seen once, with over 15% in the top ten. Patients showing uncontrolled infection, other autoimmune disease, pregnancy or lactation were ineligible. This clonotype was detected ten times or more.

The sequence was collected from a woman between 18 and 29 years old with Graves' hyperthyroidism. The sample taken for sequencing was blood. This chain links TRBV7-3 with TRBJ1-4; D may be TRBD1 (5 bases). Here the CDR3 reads CASSLSGQRNEKLFF. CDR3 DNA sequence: TGTGCCAGCAGCTTATCGGGGCAACGGAATGAAAAACTGTTTTTT.